This TCR beta chain was documented in a study of shared T cell receptors in the human thymus. The germline gives CDR1 SGHAT, CDR2 FQNNGV. V lost 1 base to trimming and J lost 2 bases, with 17 bases between them. CDR3 length: 17 amino acids. Profiled with immunoSEQ multiplex PCR; TCRdb holds only in-frame clones, not every one. The table shows about 660,000 clones, with 87% occurring only once. These data were also filed under a second study, of human thymus T cells. As reported in that work: Apparent bias marked the V and J gene usage of thymic and blood repertoires.

Input material: thymocytes. The TCR was taken from a boy younger than two with a congenital heart defect. V gene TRBV11-2 combines with J gene TRBJ1-1, with D maybe TRBD1 (6 bases). CDR3 sequence reads: CASSLGAHRDDNTEAFF. The DNA of the CDR3 is TGTGCCAGCAGCTTAGGAGCGCACAGGGACGATAACACTGAAGCTTTCTTT.